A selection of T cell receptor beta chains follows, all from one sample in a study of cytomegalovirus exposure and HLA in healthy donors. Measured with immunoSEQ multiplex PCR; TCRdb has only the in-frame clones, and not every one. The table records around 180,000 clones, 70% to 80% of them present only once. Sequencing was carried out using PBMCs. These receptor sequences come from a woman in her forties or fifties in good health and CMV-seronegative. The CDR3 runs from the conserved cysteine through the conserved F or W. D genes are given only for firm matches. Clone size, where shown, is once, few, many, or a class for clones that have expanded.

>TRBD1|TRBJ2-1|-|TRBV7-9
CASSLAGRQGVLVDEQFF
TGTGCCAGCAGCTTAGCGGGGCGACAGGGGGTTTTGGTCGATGAGCAGTTCTTC
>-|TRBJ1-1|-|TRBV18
CASSRLPLRGTEAFF
TGTGCCAGCTCACGCCTCCCGTTAAGGGGAACTGAAGCTTTCTTT
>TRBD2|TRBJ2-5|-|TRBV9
CASSVGAAGAPTQYF
TGTGCCAGCAGCGTAGGGGCGGCGGGAGCTCCGACCCAGTACTTC
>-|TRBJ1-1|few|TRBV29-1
CSAMDSEAFF
TGCAGCGCGATGGACAGTGAAGCTTTCTTT
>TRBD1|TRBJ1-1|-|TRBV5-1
CASRVTGTANTEAFF
TGCGCCAGCAGGGTGACTGGGACAGCGAACACTGAAGCTTTCTTT
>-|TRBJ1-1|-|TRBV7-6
CASSLALKGLGEAFF
TGTGCCAGCAGCTTAGCCCTCAAGGGGCTGGGAGAAGCTTTCTTT
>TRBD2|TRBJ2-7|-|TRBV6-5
CASSRRTSGAYEQYF
TGTGCCAGCAGTCGCCGGACTAGCGGAGCTTACGAGCAGTACTTC
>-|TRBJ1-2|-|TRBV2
CASSEAYRDGGYTF
TGTGCCAGCAGTGAAGCCTACAGGGACGGTGGCTACACCTTC
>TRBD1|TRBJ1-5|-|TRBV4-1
CASSQEVRQGSQPQHF
TGCGCCAGCAGCCAAGAGGTGAGACAGGGCAGCCAGCCCCAGCATTTT
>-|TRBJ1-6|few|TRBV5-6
CASSRDKTPLALHF
TGTGCCAGCAGCAGGGACAAAACCCCATTGGCCCTCCACTTT
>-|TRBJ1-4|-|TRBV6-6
CASTYGSTNEKLFF
TGTGCCAGCACCTACGGTTCAACTAATGAAAAACTGTTTTTT
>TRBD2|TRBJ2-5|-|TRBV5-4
CASSPDSGGKETQYF
TGTGCCAGCAGCCCCGATAGCGGGGGGAAAGAGACCCAGTACTTC
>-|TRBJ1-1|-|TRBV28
CAGLTWASLKLVF
TGTGCCGGACTCACTTGGGCATCTCTGAAGCTTGTCTTT
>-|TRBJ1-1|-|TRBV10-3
CAISDRQLNTEAFF
TGTGCCATCAGTGATAGACAGTTGAACACTGAAGCTTTCTTT
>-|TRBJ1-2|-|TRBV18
CASSTSGLHYGYTF
TGTGCCAGCTCAACCTCGGGACTGCACTATGGCTACACCTTC
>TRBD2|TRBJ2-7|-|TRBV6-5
CASSRTSLRDEQYF
TGTGCCAGCAGTAGGACTAGTCTGAGAGACGAGCAGTACTTC
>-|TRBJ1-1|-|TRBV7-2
CASSLPGQPNTEAFF
TGTGCCAGCAGCCTGCCAGGACAGCCTAACACTGAAGCTTTCTTT
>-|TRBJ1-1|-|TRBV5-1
CASSLRTENTEAFF
TGCGCCAGCAGCTTAAGGACAGAGAACACTGAAGCTTTCTTT
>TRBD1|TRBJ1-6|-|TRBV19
CASSIDHWDRRNSPLHF
TGTGCCAGTAGTATCGACCACTGGGACAGAAGAAATTCACCCCTCCACTTT
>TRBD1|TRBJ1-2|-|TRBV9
CASGLASRTGPTNYGYTF
TGTGCCAGCGGTTTGGCCTCCCGGACAGGCCCCACTAACTATGGCTACACCTTC
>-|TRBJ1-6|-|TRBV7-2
CASSWNGGEISPLHF
TGTGCCAGCAGCTGGAATGGGGGGGAAATTTCACCCCTCCACTTT
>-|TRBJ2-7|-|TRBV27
CASSFLGGGGHEQYF
TGTGCCAGCAGTTTTTTGGGTGGAGGCGGCCACGAGCAGTACTTC
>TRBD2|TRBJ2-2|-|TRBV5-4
CASSPPRQRGTGELFF
TGTGCCAGCAGCCCACCTAGACAGCGGGGCACCGGGGAGCTGTTTTTT
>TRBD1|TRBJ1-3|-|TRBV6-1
CASSAYTGGFSGNTIYF
TGTGCCAGCAGTGCATATACAGGGGGCTTCTCTGGAAACACCATATATTTT
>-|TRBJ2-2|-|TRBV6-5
CASSYSPSGELFF
TGTGCCAGCAGTTACAGTCCTAGCGGGGAGCTGTTTTTT
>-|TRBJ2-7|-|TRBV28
CASGRDGSSYEQYF
TGTGCCAGCGGTAGGGACGGGAGCTCCTACGAGCAGTACTTC
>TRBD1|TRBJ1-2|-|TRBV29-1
CSVGQGAGGYTF
TGCAGCGTTGGACAGGGGGCAGGAGGCTACACCTTC